The next 2 T cell receptor delta chains were all read from a single sample in a study of gamma-delta T cells after stem cell transplantation. TCRdb re-processed the RT-PCR reads using CATT. The sample has approximately 1,100 delta-chain clones, more than 3% seen once. Sequencing input: gamma-delta T cells. The receptors stem from a human donor. It is not recorded whose cells these are; they may come from a transplant donor.

As for this clone: This DNA's translation differs at residue 8 from TCRdb's protein, which comes from a much larger clone; a read error is likely, and the protein shown is translated from the DNA. V gene TRDV2 combines with J gene TRDJ1; 12 bases are shared with TRDD3. CDR1 GEAIGNYY and CDR2 EKD come from the germline V gene. J was trimmed by 4 bases and V by 0 bases; bases with no gene match: 20. CDR3 length: 21 amino acids. The CDR3 DNA follows: TGTGCCTGTGACACCGTTGGGCGAGGCTGGGGGATACGGTCGGAGAACGATAAACTCATCTTT. Amino acids: CACDTVGRGWGIRSENDKLIF.

Note on this clone: A read error is the likely source, as a far larger clone sits one nucleotide away. Other nucleotide sequences from this sample produce the same CDR3. This rearrangement joins TRDV2 to TRDJ3; D ambiguous. CDR3 length: 17 amino acids. Trimming took off 0 bases at V and 3 bases at J, with 11 bases between the two ends. Germline CDR1 and CDR2: GEAIGNYY and EKD. The CDR3 nucleotides are TGTGCCTGTGACACCCCCGAGGAGGACTGGGACACCCGACAGATGTTTTTC. This translates into CACDTPEEDWDTRQMFF.